A single sample gave rise to the 21 T cell receptor beta chains below, sequenced in a study of Tregs in tolerant kidney transplant recipients. Mixed chimerism was transient after nonmyeloablative marrow transplants from related graft donors. Data came from immunoSEQ multiplex PCR; TCRdb stores just in-frame clones and leaves some out. The sample has about 52,000 clones; about 89% are singletons. The sample consisted of CD8+ T cells from blood (PBMCs), taken 24 months after the transplant. The source of these receptors is a human patient who received a combined kidney and bone marrow transplant. Part of the T cell pool may stem from the graft donor.

The V and J genes are TRBV10-3 and TRBJ1-1, with no clear D. This CDR3 is built from 15 residues. Per germline, CDR1 ENHRY and CDR2 SYGVKD. V gave up 10 bases and J gave up 6 bases, with 24 bases separating them. In nucleotides, the CDR3 is TGTGCCACATCAATGAGGGCAGAAATTAACCCTGAAGCTTTCTTT. Translated, it gives CATSMRAEINPEAFF.

The CDR3 nucleotides read TGTGCCAGCAGTCCGGGGTCTGGGGCCAACGTCCTGACTTTC. Amino acid sequence: CASSPGSGANVLTF. V usage is TRBV6-5 and J usage is TRBJ2-6; D is possibly TRBD2 (5 bases). Trimming took off 5 bases at V and 1 base at J, with 6 bases between the two ends. CDR3 length equals 14 residues. Germline loops: CDR1 MNHEY, CDR2 SVGAGI.

V is TRBV4-2 and J is TRBJ1-1; a possible D gene is TRBD1 (6 bases). CDR3 length: 15 amino acids. Deletions cut 4 bases from V and 1 base from J, with 13 bases between. Germline values: CDR1 LGHNA, CDR2 YNFKEQ. The CDR3 coding sequence is TGTGCCAGCAGCCCGTGGGGGGGCCGGAACACTGAAGCTTTCTTT. Amino acid sequence: CASSPWGGRNTEAFF.

The V gene is TRBV7-9, the J gene TRBJ2-7; D not resolved. Trimming cost V 5 bases and J 0 bases, with 17 bases left between them. From germline, CDR1 is SEHNR and CDR2 FQNEAQ (reference sequence). The CDR3 runs 16 residues. The CDR3 DNA follows: TGTGCCAGCAGCCACTTTGACTTGGCCCACTCCTACGAGCAGTACTTC. It is translated as CASSHFDLAHSYEQYF. Full variable domain (missing parts from reference TRBV7-9 and TRBJ2-7): DTGVSQNPRHKITKRGQNVTFRCDPISEHNRLYWYRQTLGQGPEFLTYFQNEAQLEKSRLLSDRFSAERPKGSFSTLEIQRTEQGDSAMYLCASSHFDLAHSYEQYFGPGTRLTVT.

The V call is TRBV11-2, the J call TRBJ1-1, with TRBD1 matching 10 bases. This CDR3 comprises 16 residues. V shed 2 bases and J 2 bases; nucleotides not matched to a gene: 5. Germline loops: CDR1 SGHAT, CDR2 FQNNGV. CDR3 sequence (DNA): TGTGCCAGCAGCTTATGGGACAGGGGAGCAAACACTGAAGCTTTCTTT. Its translation is CASSLWDRGANTEAFF.

This CDR3 reads CASSLHGAAGETDTQYF. The CDR3 bases are TGTGCCAGCAGCTTGCATGGGGCAGCGGGGGAAACAGATACGCAGTATTTT. V is TRBV7-2 and J is TRBJ2-3; 8 bases match TRBD2. The CDR3 sequence is 17 residues long. The trim removed 3 bases at V and 3 bases at J, leaving 11 bases unmatched. The V gene's germline CDR1 is SGHTA and CDR2 FQGNSA.

The chain is built from TRBV27 and TRBJ2-2; 11 bases match TRBD1. This CDR3 contains 17 residues. In germline, CDR1 is MNHEY, CDR2 SMNVEV (reference sequence). The V segment lost 6 bases and the J segment 6 bases; nucleotides outside the gene matches: 12. The CDR3 coding sequence is TGTGCCAGCAGCCGGACAGGGGGCGATTATAACGCCGGGGAGCTGTTTTTT. Translating gives CASSRTGGDYNAGELFF.

V is TRBV11-3 and J is TRBJ1-2, with TRBD1 matching 7 bases. V lost 6 bases, J lost 7 bases, and 5 bases stayed unmatched. Looked up from germline, CDR1 is SGHNT and CDR2 is YENEEA. This CDR3 comprises 12 residues. The CDR3: CASSLGGSGYTF. CDR3 sequence (DNA): TGTGCCAGCAGTCTAGGGGGCTCTGGCTACACCTTC.

The chain uses TRBV27 and TRBJ2-1; TRBD2 is a possible D gene (5 bases). The CDR3 is made up of 14 amino acids. From germline, CDR1 is MNHEY and CDR2 SMNVEV (reference sequence). V lost 2 bases and J 7 bases, leaving 12 bases between the germline ends. Written as DNA, the CDR3 is TGTGCCAGCAGTTTACGGCTAGCAAGTAATGAGCAGTTCTTC. As protein: CASSLRLASNEQFF.

This chain uses TRBV13 with TRBJ2-7; 9 bases align to TRBD1. Germline V gene sequence: CDR1 PRHDT, CDR2 FYEKMQ (reference sequence). The CDR3 is 15 residues long. After removal of 3 bases from V and 1 base from J, the junction contained 4 bases not matched to a gene. The CDR3 region has the DNA TGTGCCAGCAGCTTGTCCGGGACAGGGTCCTACGAGCAGTACTTC. Encoded protein: CASSLSGTGSYEQYF.

The rearrangement uses TRBV16 and TRBJ2-5, with 9 bases fitting TRBD2. The germline V gene encodes CDR1 KGHSY and CDR2 FQNENV. V lost 2 bases, J lost 11 bases, and 9 bases stayed unmatched. This CDR3 has 14 residues. The DNA for the CDR3 is TGTGCCAGCAGCCAAGAAAGCGGGAGGCAGGGGCAGTACTTC. This encodes CASSQESGRQGQYF.

The rearrangement uses TRBV19 and TRBJ1-5; tentatively, D is TRBD1 (5 bases). Germline V CDR1 and CDR2: LNHDA, SQIVND (reference sequence). Trimming shortened V by 2 bases and J by 4 bases, and 18 bases separated the two germline ends. The CDR3 covers 17 residues. The CDR3 loop is CASSITQGKRLNQPQHF. CDR3 nucleotides: TGTGCCAGTAGTATAACCCAGGGCAAGCGCCTGAATCAGCCCCAGCATTTT.

The chain is built from TRBV6-6 and TRBJ1-2; the D gene is possibly TRBD1 (6 bases). Germline V gene sequence: CDR1 MNHNY, CDR2 SVGAGI (reference sequence). There are 16 residues in the CDR3. Trimming stripped 10 bases from V and 1 base from J, with 22 bases between. Here the CDR3 DNA reads TGTGCCATACTCAAGGGGGTGCGATTGAGTAACTATGGCTACACCTTC. Translating gives CAILKGVRLSNYGYTF.

The chain joins TRBV27 to TRBJ1-5, with D perhaps matching TRBD1 (5 bases). The CDR3 spans 15 residues. V lost 3 bases, J lost 4 bases, and 13 bases lay in between. Germline V gives CDR1 MNHEY, CDR2 SMNVEV (reference sequence). This CDR3 reads CASSFGQGLNQPQHF. DNA of the CDR3: TGTGCCAGCAGTTTCGGGCAGGGCCTAAATCAGCCCCAGCATTTT.

The V gene is TRBV19, the J gene TRBJ1-2; TRBD1 agrees at 7 bases. This CDR3 spans 14 amino acids. CDR1 and CDR2 from the germline V gene are LNHDA and SQIVND (reference sequence). The V gene end was trimmed by 3 bases and the J gene end by 2 bases; junction bases not matched to a gene: 3. CDR3 in DNA: TGTGCCAGTAGTATCGACAGGGCAAACTATGGCTACACCTTC. Translation gives CASSIDRANYGYTF.

The gene calls are TRBV5-4 and TRBJ2-7; 7 nucleotides match TRBD1. The CDR3 is 14 residues long. CDR1 is SGHNT and CDR2 is YYREEE in the germline V gene (reference sequence). J gave up 1 base and V 2 bases, and 3 bases lay outside the gene matches. The CDR3 DNA follows: TGTGCCAGCAGCTTTGGGACAGAATCCTACGAGCAGTACTTC. Translation gives CASSFGTESYEQYF.

The chain employs TRBV11-3 and TRBJ1-3; 10 nucleotides match TRBD1. With V trimmed by 5 bases and J by 0 bases, 7 bases remained unmatched. Germline CDR1 reads SGHNT; CDR2 reads YENEEA. The CDR3 totals 17 residues. The CDR3 loop reads CASSPGTGVHSGNTIYF. The DNA for the CDR3 is TGTGCCAGCAGCCCCGGGACAGGGGTCCACTCTGGAAACACCATATATTTT.

This sequence joins TRBV15 and TRBJ2-3; D is possibly TRBD2 (5 bases). Germline CDR1 is LNHNV and CDR2 is YYDKDF (reference sequence). The CDR3 length is 14 residues. The V end was cut by 4 bases, the J end by 4 bases, with 12 bases between. The CDR3 nucleotides are TGTGCCACCAGCACAACCCTGGAGGCAGATACGCAGTATTTT. Its protein product is CATSTTLEADTQYF.

This clone was counted only a few times. This rearrangement joins TRBV4-3 to TRBJ1-4; D is possibly TRBD1 (6 bases). Per germline, CDR1 LGHNA and CDR2 YSLEER. The CDR3 runs 15 residues. V was trimmed by 0 bases and J by 5 bases, leaving 10 bases between them. In DNA, the CDR3 is TGCGCCAGCAGCCAAGATGGACAGTTAAATGAAAAACTGTTTTTT. Its protein product is CASSQDGQLNEKLFF.

The chain is built from TRBV9 and TRBJ1-1; unclear D gene. Germline lookup yields CDR1 SGDLS and CDR2 YYNGEE. The CDR3 runs 13 residues. V was cut by 3 bases and J by 8 bases, with 14 bases left in between. The CDR3 DNA reads as TGTGCCAGCAGCGCCATCACAGATAACGAAGCTTTCTTT. Its translation: CASSAITDNEAFF.

The J gene is TRBJ2-1, the V gene TRBV27; no definite D call. The germline gives CDR1 MNHEY, CDR2 SMNVEV (reference sequence). The CDR3 has 15 amino acids. The V gene lost 1 base and the J gene lost 0 bases, with 7 bases spanning the gap. The CDR3: CASSLFRSSYNEQFF. The CDR3 DNA is TGTGCCAGCAGTTTATTTCGGAGCTCCTACAATGAGCAGTTCTTC.